The rows below give T cell receptor beta chains drawn from one sample of a study of T cell responses to AZD1222 COVID-19 vaccine. The repertoire was sequenced with immunoSEQ multiplex PCR; TCRdb's copy has only in-frame clones and lacks some. The sample lists about 74,000 clones; around 86% were seen once. The source material was peripheral blood, sampled on day 0 of AZD1222 vaccination. The receptors here all came from an adult in good health. Each CDR3 is given with its conserved first and last residue. The order of the fields is V gene, J gene, CDR3 protein.

TRBV24-1	TRBJ2-2	CATSGGPGTGELFF
TRBV3-1/TRBV3-2	TRBJ2-7	CASSHGGSYEQYF
TRBV14	TRBJ1-1	CASSGKARSGAFGNTEAFF
TRBV5-6	TRBJ1-5	CASSLGAGWNQPQHF
TRBV12-3/TRBV12-4	TRBJ1-5	CASSPSGNQPQHF
TRBV28	TRBJ1-2	CASRTGGYGYTF
TRBV19	TRBJ1-4	CASRDATNEKLFF
TRBV28	TRBJ1-2	CASSPLTTSYGYTF
TRBV10-3	TRBJ1-2	CAISEGTSTNYGYTF
TRBV7-2	TRBJ1-1	CASSLWGLNTEAFF
TRBV6-5	TRBJ2-7	CASSPSQVQIYEQYF
TRBV6-5	TRBJ1-1	CASSPGDRTEAFF
TRBV10-3	TRBJ2-1	CAISESGASGNEQFF
TRBV27	TRBJ1-3	CASSLSPMDSLSGNTIYF
TRBV4-3	TRBJ2-3	CASSRTSVTSTDTQYF
TRBV11-2	TRBJ1-2	CASSLDPSYGYTF
TRBV30	TRBJ1-1	CAWNFRDRGPPEAFF
TRBV5-1	TRBJ1-1	CASSPLQGSGTEAFF
TRBV18	TRBJ2-7	CASSPDPYEQYF
TRBV4-2	TRBJ2-3	CASSQRGLVGGDTQYF
TRBV4-3	TRBJ1-6	CASSLQGQGAYNSPLHF
TRBV7-9	TRBJ2-5	CASDLGLQKETQYF
TRBV2	TRBJ2-5	CARTTGGETQYF
TRBV6-4	TRBJ1-5	CASIRVPNQPQHF
TRBV7-2	TRBJ1-3	CASSFSADSGNTIYF
TRBV29-1	TRBJ1-2	CSARTEMIYGYTF
TRBV2	TRBJ1-1	CASRGGQGRDQEAFF
TRBV5-1	TRBJ1-6	CASSLQGGDNSPLHF
TRBV9	TRBJ2-2	CASSSRAGGELFF
TRBV3-1/TRBV3-2	TRBJ2-7	CASSPPSYEQYF
TRBV5-4	TRBJ2-3	CASSRGLAGATDTQYF
TRBV12-3/TRBV12-4	TRBJ2-6	CASSRDARVLTF
TRBV19	TRBJ2-7	CASSIMGQGEYEQYF
TRBV19	TRBJ1-2	CASSIGQGGYGYTF
TRBV18	TRBJ1-5	CASSPGQASNQPQHF
TRBV27	TRBJ2-2	CASSFPTGELFF
TRBV7-9	TRBJ1-1	CASSSPGSEAFF
TRBV30	TRBJ1-5	CAWSVGGNSNQPQHF
TRBV18	TRBJ1-1	CASSPPSGVNTEAFF
TRBV9	TRBJ1-1	CASSVGAGVTTEAFF
TRBV18	TRBJ1-4	CASSPGQGPNEKLFF
TRBV7-2	TRBJ1-5	CASSLGGGGHQPQHF
TRBV27	TRBJ1-6	CASSRESSYNSPLHF
TRBV3-1/TRBV3-2	TRBJ2-5	CASSRGGLAENQYF
TRBV18	TRBJ1-2	CASSPGQGDGYTF
TRBV30	TRBJ1-6	CAWTRNDNSPLHF
TRBV9	TRBJ1-6	CASSVEGQGHSPLHF
TRBV27	TRBJ1-6	CASSFRTRSSYNSPLHF
TRBV5-5	TRBJ2-7	CASSLVSWTGTYEQYF